Below, 20 T cell receptor beta chains from the same sample are listed, as sequenced in a study of T-cell reconstitution after alpha-beta-depleted transplantation in children. Using unique molecular identifiers, the investigators prepared the TCRbeta library. MiXCR was run by TCRdb on the PCR reads, yielding one entry per CDR3 protein. The data contain roughly 570,000 distinct CDR3 sequences, roughly a quarter of them singletons. Here the sequenced sample was PBMCs, taken before TCRalphabeta/CD19-depleted stem cell transplant. These receptor sequences come from a boy under three years old with Wiskott-Aldrich syndrome, due to receive a stem cell transplant.

The chain carries TRBV5-1 and TRBJ2-1; D gene unclear. This CDR3 is 12 amino acids long. Germline CDR1 is SGHRS and CDR2 is YFSETQ. With 4 bases removed from V and 9 bases from J, the gap between germline ends came to 11 bases. This chain's CDR3 is CASSPPTFEQFF. The DNA of the CDR3 is TGCGCCAGCAGCCCGCCGACGTTTGAGCAGTTCTTC.

In this sample, this clonotype turned up many times. The V gene is TRBV18, the J gene TRBJ2-2; the D is unclear. V lost 8 bases, J lost 4 bases, and 8 bases lay in between. Germline V gene lookup returns CDR1 KGHSH and CDR2 LQKENI. This CDR3 is 12 amino acids long. The CDR3 is CASSPGTGELFF. In DNA, the CDR3 is TGTGCCAGCAGCCCGGGCACCGGGGAGCTGTTTTTT.

This clonotype was recorded at least ten times. The chain carries TRBV5-1 and TRBJ2-5, with TRBD2 identical over 12 bases. CDR3 length equals 16 residues. Trimming removed 0 bases from V and 5 bases from J; junction bases left unmatched: 5. Per the germline V gene, CDR1 is SGHRS and CDR2 is YFSETQ. The CDR3, as DNA: TGCGCCAGCAGCTTGGGACTAGCGGGAGAGTGGGAGACCCAGTACTTC. It is translated as CASSLGLAGEWETQYF.

This clonotype was counted a few times. The gene calls are TRBV5-1 and TRBJ1-1; D ambiguous. The germline V gene encodes CDR1 SGHRS and CDR2 YFSETQ. This CDR3 is built from 15 residues. V shed 2 bases and J shed 0 bases, with 11 bases lying between them. The CDR3 loop is CASSFGGSLNTEAFF. The CDR3 coding sequence is TGCGCCAGCAGCTTTGGAGGCAGCTTGAACACTGAAGCTTTCTTT.

The chain links TRBV12-3 or TRBV12-4 to TRBJ1-4; TRBD1 is a possible D gene (6 bases). The germline V and J ends were trimmed by 9 bases and 0 bases, with 17 bases remaining between them. CDR3 length: 16 residues. CDR3 nucleotide sequence: TGTGCCAGTCCGCCGGGACAACCTGCAACTAATGAAAAACTGTTTTTT. It yields the protein CASPPGQPATNEKLFF.

This clonotype was seen a few times. Here the CDR3 reads CASSYPPVSGCHEQFF. Written as DNA, the CDR3 is TGCGCCAGCAGCTATCCTCCTGTCTCGGGGTGCCATGAGCAGTTCTTC. This rearrangement joins TRBV4-1 to TRBJ2-1, with a weak D call TRBD2 (5 bases). V was clipped by 5 bases and J by 8 bases, with 22 bases between them. This CDR3 comprises 16 residues. Germline V CDR1 and CDR2: MGHRA, YSYEKL.

The chain employs TRBV5-1 and TRBJ2-7, with D possibly being TRBD1 (5 bases). V was trimmed by 0 bases and J by 2 bases, leaving 12 bases between them. This CDR3 spans 15 amino acids. Germline V gene data show CDR1 as SGHRS and CDR2 as YFSETQ. As DNA, the CDR3 is TGCGCCAGCAGCTTGGGTCAGGGTGTCACCTACGAGCAGTACTTC. This sequence encodes CASSLGQGVTYEQYF. The complete variable domain, with remaining parts taken from reference TRBV5-1 and TRBJ2-7, reads KAGVTQTPRYLIKTRGQQVTLSCSPISGHRSVSWYQQTPGQGLQFLFEYFSETQRNKGNFPGRFSGRQFSNSRSEMNVSTLELGDSALYLCASSLGQGVTYEQYFGPGTRLTVT.

The chain joins TRBV28 to TRBJ2-7, with 8 bases that match TRBD1. This CDR3 is built from 14 residues. Per the germline V gene, CDR1 is MDHEN and CDR2 is SYDVKM. V shed 6 bases, J shed 3 bases, and the junction held 7 bases outside the gene matches. CDR3 in amino acids: CASRKPGQVYEQYF. CDR3 DNA: TGTGCCAGCAGAAAACCGGGACAGGTCTACGAGCAGTACTTC. The full variable domain, its missing parts supplied by reference TRBV28 and TRBJ2-7, is DVKVTQSSRYLVKRTGEKVFLECVQDMDHENMFWYRQDPGLGLRLIYFSYDVKMKEKGDIPEGYSVSREKKERFSLILESASTNQTSMYLCASRKPGQVYEQYFGPGTRLTVT.

This clonotype was observed a few times. The rearrangement links TRBV20-1 to TRBJ2-1; D gene unclear. CDR1 and CDR2 (germline): DFQATT, SNEGSKA (reference sequence). This CDR3 spans 11 amino acids. V was cut by 3 bases and J by 9 bases, with 9 bases left in between. CDR3 protein: CSASGRGEQFF. The CDR3 region has the DNA TGCAGTGCTAGCGGACGCGGTGAGCAGTTCTTC.

The genes are TRBV18 and TRBJ2-1; D is possibly TRBD2 (5 bases). V shed 2 bases and J shed 3 bases, with 14 bases lying between them. The CDR3 is 16 residues long. Germline CDR1 KGHSH, CDR2 LQKENI. The CDR3, as DNA: TGTGCCAGCTCACCATCTCCAGCGGTCTACTACAATGAGCAGTTCTTC. Translated: CASSPSPAVYYNEQFF.

The chain recombines TRBV5-6 with TRBJ2-7, with 8 bases aligning to TRBD2. V dropped 5 bases and J dropped 2; count of bases not matched to a gene: 6. CDR3 length: 14 amino acids. Looked up from germline, CDR1 is SGHDT and CDR2 is YYEEEE. DNA of the CDR3: TGTGCCAGCAGAAGAGCGGGAGAGGCCTACGAGCAGTACTTC. Protein: CASRRAGEAYEQYF.

The chain carries TRBV5-1 and TRBJ2-1; 11 bases line up with TRBD2. V shed 2 bases, J shed 5 bases, and the junction held 6 bases outside the gene matches. The CDR3 sequence is 16 residues long. In germline, CDR1 is SGHRS, CDR2 YFSETQ. CDR3 protein: CASSFLTSGINNEQFF. The DNA for the CDR3 is TGCGCCAGCAGCTTTTTGACTAGCGGGATCAACAATGAGCAGTTCTTC.

The CDR3 loop is CASSLERRQQETQYF. In DNA form, the CDR3 reads TGTGCCAGCAGCTTAGAGCGGCGGCAACAAGAGACCCAGTACTTC. The V call is TRBV7-9, the J call TRBJ2-5; TRBD2 is a possible D gene (5 bases). This CDR3 spans 15 amino acids. Trimming cost V 1 base and J 2 bases, with 11 bases left between them. Looked up from germline, CDR1 is SEHNR and CDR2 is FQNEAQ (reference sequence).

This chain connects TRBV7-2 to TRBJ2-5; possible D gene TRBD2, 5 bases. CDR1 SGHTA and CDR2 FQGNSA come from the germline V gene. CDR3 size: 14 residues. The V end was cut by 5 bases, the J end by 2 bases, with 12 bases between. CDR3: CASSTFSGQETQYF. The CDR3 region has the DNA TGTGCCAGCAGCACCTTTTCGGGACAAGAGACCCAGTACTTC.

The chain joins TRBV18 to TRBJ1-2, with 7 bases fitting TRBD1. The germline V gene encodes CDR1 KGHSH and CDR2 LQKENI. V dropped 2 bases and J dropped 8; count of bases not matched to a gene: 5. The CDR3 runs to 13 residues. The CDR3 loop is CASSPATGYGYTF. CDR3 DNA sequence: TGTGCCAGCTCACCAGCGACAGGGTACGGCTACACCTTC.

This chain links TRBV5-1 with TRBJ2-6; D gene unclear. The V end lost 3 bases, the J end lost 0 bases, and 13 bases lay between the germline ends. The CDR3 length is 17 residues. Germline CDR1 SGHRS, CDR2 YFSETQ. In DNA, the CDR3 is TGCGCCAGCAGCTCTCAGACGTCGCACTCTGGGGCCAACGTCCTGACTTTC. This codes for CASSSQTSHSGANVLTF.

V and J are TRBV29-1 and TRBJ1-3; D is unclear. Trimming left V 5 bases short and J 0 bases short, with 11 bases between. Germline CDR1 and CDR2: SQVTM and ANQGSEA. This CDR3 contains 14 residues. CDR3 bases: TGCAGCGTTTTGTCGCGGATCTCTGGAAACACCATATATTTT. Its translation: CSVLSRISGNTIYF. The complete variable domain, with remaining parts taken from reference TRBV29-1 and TRBJ1-3, reads SAVISQKPSRDICQRGTSLTIQCQVDSQVTMMFWYRQQPGQSLTLIATANQGSEATYESGFVIDKFPISRPNLTFSTLTVSNMSPEDSSIYLCSVLSRISGNTIYFGEGSWLTVV.

The table lists this clonotype with a few counts. This rearrangement joins TRBV27 to TRBJ2-4; D is perhaps TRBD1 (6 bases). V was trimmed by 1 base and J by 0 bases, leaving 13 bases between them. This CDR3 has 17 residues. Germline lookup yields CDR1 MNHEY and CDR2 SMNVEV (reference sequence). In nucleotides, the CDR3 is TGTGCCAGCAGTTTATGGGGGACAAGATTAGCCAAAAACATTCAGTACTTC. This sequence encodes CASSLWGTRLAKNIQYF.

This clonotype was detected only a few times. The chain joins TRBV19 to TRBJ2-1; 10 positions agree with TRBD2. Germline trimming cut 3 bases from V and 4 bases from J; bases unmatched to any gene: 3. The CDR3 totals 15 residues. The germline gives CDR1 LNHDA, CDR2 SQIVND (reference sequence). In DNA, the CDR3 is TGTGCCAGTAGTATTACTAGCGGGGCTTACAATGAGCAGTTCTTC. This sequence encodes CASSITSGAYNEQFF.

This clonotype has ten or more counts. The chain uses TRBV5-1 and TRBJ2-5; D is unclear. Per germline, CDR1 SGHRS and CDR2 YFSETQ. The CDR3 length is 13 residues. V was pared by 4 bases and J by 5 bases, with 12 bases between. The CDR3: CASSLSSAETQYF. CDR3 nucleotides: TGCGCCAGCAGCCTCTCTAGTGCGGAGACCCAGTACTTC.